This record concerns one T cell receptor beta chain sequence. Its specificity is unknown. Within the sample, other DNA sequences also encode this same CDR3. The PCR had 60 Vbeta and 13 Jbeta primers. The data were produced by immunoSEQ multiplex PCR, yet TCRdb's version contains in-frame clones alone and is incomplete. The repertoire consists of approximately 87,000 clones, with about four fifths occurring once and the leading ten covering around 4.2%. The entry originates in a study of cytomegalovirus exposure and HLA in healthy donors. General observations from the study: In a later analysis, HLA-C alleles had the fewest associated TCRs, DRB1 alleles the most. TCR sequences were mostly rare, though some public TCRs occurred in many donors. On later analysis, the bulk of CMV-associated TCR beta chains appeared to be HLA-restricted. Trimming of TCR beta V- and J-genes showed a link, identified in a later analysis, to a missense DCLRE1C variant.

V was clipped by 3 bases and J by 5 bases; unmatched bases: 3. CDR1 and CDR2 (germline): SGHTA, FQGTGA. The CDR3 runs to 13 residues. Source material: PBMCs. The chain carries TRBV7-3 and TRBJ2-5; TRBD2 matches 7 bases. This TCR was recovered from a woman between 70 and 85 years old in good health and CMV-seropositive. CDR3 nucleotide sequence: TGTGCCAGCAGCTTGAGGGAGGGCGAGACCCAGTACTTC. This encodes CASSLREGETQYF.